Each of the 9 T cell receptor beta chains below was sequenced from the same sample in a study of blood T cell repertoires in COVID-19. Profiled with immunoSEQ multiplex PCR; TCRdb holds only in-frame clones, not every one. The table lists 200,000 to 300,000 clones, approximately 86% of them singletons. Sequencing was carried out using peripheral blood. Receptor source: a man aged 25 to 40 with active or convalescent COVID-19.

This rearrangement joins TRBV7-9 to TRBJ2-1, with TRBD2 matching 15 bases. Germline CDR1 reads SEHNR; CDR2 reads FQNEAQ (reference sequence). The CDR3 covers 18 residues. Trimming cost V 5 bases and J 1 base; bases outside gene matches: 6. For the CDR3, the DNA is TGTGCCAGCAGCGGCGGACTAGCGGGGGGGCCGTCCTACAATGAGCAGTTCTTC. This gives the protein CASSGGLAGGPSYNEQFF.

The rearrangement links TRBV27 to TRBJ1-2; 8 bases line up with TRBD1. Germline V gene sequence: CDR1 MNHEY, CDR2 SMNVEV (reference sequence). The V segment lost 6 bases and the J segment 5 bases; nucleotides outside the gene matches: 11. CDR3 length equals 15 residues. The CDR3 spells CASSKRRTGLYGYTF. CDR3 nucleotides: TGTGCCAGCAGCAAAAGACGGACAGGGTTATATGGCTACACCTTC.

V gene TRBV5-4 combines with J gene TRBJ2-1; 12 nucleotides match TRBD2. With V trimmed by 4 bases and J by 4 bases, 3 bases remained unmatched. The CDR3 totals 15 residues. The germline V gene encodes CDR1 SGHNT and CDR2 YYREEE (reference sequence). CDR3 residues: CASSQLAGGYNEQFF. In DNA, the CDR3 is TGTGCCAGCAGCCAACTAGCGGGGGGATACAATGAGCAGTTCTTC.

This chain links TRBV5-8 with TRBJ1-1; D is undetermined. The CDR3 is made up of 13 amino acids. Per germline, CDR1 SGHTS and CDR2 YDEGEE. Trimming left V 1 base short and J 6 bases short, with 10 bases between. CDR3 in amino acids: CASSLMSGAEAFF. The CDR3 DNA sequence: TGTGCCAGCAGCTTGATGTCTGGAGCTGAAGCTTTCTTT.

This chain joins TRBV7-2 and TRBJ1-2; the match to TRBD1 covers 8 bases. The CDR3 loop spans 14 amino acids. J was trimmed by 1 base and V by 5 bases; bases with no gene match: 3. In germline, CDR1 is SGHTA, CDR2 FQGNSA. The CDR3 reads CASSKGQGNYGYTF. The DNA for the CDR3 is TGTGCCAGCAGCAAAGGACAGGGTAACTATGGCTACACCTTC.

The CDR3 region has the DNA TGTGCCACCAGCAGGGTGGGACAGGGAAAGGATGGCTACACCTTC. Its protein product is CATSRVGQGKDGYTF. J is TRBJ1-2 and V is TRBV15; TRBD1 agrees at 9 bases. V was pared by 3 bases and J by 6 bases, with 8 bases of the junction left unmatched. The CDR3 extends over 15 amino acids. Germline V gene sequence: CDR1 LNHNV, CDR2 YYDKDF (reference sequence).

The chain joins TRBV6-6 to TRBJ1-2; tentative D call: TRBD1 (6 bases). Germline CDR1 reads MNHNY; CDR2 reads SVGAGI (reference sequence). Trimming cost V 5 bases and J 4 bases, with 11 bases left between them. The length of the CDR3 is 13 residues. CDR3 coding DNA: TGTGCCAGCAGTCTACAGGGCCGCTATGGCTACACCTTC. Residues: CASSLQGRYGYTF.

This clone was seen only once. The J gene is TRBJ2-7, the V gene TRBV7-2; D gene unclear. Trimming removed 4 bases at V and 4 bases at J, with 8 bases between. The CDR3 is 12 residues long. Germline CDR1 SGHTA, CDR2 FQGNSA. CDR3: CASSSLGYEQYF. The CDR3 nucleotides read TGTGCCAGCAGCTCCCTCGGGTACGAGCAGTACTTC.

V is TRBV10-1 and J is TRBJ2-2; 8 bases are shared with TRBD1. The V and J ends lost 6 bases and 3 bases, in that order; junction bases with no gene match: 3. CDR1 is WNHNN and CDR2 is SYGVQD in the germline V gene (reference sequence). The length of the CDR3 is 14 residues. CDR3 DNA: TGCGCCAGCAGAGCGACAGGGGACACCGGGGAGCTGTTTTTT. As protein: CASRATGDTGELFF.